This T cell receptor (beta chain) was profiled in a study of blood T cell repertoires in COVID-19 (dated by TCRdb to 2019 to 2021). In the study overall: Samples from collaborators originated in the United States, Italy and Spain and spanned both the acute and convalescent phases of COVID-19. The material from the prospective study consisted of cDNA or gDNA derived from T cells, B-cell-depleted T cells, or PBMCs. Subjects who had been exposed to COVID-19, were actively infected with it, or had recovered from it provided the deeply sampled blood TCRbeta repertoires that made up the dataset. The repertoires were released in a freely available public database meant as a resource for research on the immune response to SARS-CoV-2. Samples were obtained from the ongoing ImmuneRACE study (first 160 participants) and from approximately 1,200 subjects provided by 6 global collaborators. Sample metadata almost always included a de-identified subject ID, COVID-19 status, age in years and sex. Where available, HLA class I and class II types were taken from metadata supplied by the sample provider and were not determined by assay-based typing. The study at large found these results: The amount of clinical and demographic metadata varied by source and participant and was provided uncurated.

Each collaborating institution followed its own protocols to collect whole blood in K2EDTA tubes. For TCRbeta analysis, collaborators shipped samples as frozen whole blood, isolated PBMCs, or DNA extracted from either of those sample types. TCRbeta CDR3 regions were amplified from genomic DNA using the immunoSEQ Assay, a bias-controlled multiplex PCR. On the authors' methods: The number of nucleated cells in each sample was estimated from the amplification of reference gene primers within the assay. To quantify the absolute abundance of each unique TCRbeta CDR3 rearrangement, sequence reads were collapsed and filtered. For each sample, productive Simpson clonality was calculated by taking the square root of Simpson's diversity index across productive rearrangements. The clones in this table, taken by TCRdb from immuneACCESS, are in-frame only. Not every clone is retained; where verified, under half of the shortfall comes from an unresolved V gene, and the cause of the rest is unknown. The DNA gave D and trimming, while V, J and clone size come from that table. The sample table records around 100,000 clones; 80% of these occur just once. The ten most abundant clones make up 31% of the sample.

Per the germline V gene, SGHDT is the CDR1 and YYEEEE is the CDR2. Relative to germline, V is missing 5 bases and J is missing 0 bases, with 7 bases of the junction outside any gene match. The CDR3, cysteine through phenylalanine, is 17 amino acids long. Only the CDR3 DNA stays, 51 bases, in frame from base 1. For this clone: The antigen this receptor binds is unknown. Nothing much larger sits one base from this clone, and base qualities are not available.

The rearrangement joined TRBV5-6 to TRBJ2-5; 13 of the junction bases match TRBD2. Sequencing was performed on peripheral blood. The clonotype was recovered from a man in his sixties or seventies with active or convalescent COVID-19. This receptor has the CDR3 CASRRGTSGTNQETQYF. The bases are TGTGCCAGCAGACGAGGGACTAGCGGGACCAACCAAGAGACCCAGTACTTC.